The 25 T cell receptor beta chains presented below share a single source sample, sequenced in a study of shared clonotypes between healthy human individuals. Clones were read by immunoSEQ multiplex PCR, and TCRdb kept only the in-frame ones, dropping some. The table shows about 2.1 million clones, with just over 90% occurring only once. Positive CCR7 selection of CD45RO-negative cells yielded the naive CD8 cells, and terminally differentiated effector memory CD45RA+ cells were excluded. The sequenced material came from naive CD8+ T cells from PBMCs. The receptors were gathered from a man younger than 35 in good health. Some clones in this sample may be carry-over from other donors' samples.

The chain joins TRBV10-3 to TRBJ1-2; 7 bases match TRBD1. Per the germline V gene, CDR1 is ENHRY and CDR2 is SYGVKD. The junction had 13 bases not matched to a gene; V was cut back by 6 bases and J by 6 bases. CDR3 length: 15 amino acids. CDR3 protein: CAISDNPGTENGYTF. CDR3 sequence (DNA): TGTGCCATCAGCGACAACCCCGGGACAGAAAATGGCTACACCTTC.

The chain is built from TRBV19 and TRBJ2-7, with 9 positions matching TRBD2. V gave up 3 bases and J gave up 1 base; unmatched junction bases: 4. This CDR3 region has 15 residues. CDR1 and CDR2 from the germline V gene are LNHDA and SQIVND (reference sequence). The CDR3 DNA follows: TGTGCCAGTAGTATTTGGCTAGCGGGGTCCTACGAGCAGTACTTC. Translated: CASSIWLAGSYEQYF.

This clone showed up just once. The rearrangement joins TRBV9 to TRBJ1-2, with D perhaps matching TRBD1 (5 bases). The germline CDR1 and CDR2 sequences are SGDLS and YYNGEE. With 3 bases removed from V and 2 bases from J, the gap between germline ends came to 8 bases. The CDR3 runs to 13 residues. The CDR3 DNA follows: TGTGCCAGCAGCGCCCGGGACAACTATGGCTACACCTTC. Protein: CASSARDNYGYTF.

This clone has just a few counts. The V and J genes are TRBV30 and TRBJ1-1; D gene uncertain. Germline loops: CDR1 GTSNPN, CDR2 SVGIG (reference sequence). The CDR3 spans 15 residues. V lost 0 bases to trimming and J lost 1 base, with 12 bases between them. This chain's CDR3 is CAWSVLMGKNTEAFF. In nucleotides, the CDR3 is TGTGCCTGGAGTGTTTTGATGGGGAAGAACACTGAAGCTTTCTTT.

This chain links TRBV29-1 with TRBJ2-2, with D tentatively TRBD1 (6 bases). This CDR3 is 11 amino acids long. Trimming left V 7 bases short and J 5 bases short, with 8 bases between. Germline V CDR1 and CDR2: SQVTM, ANQGSEA. The CDR3 region is CSETGTGELFF. CDR3 nucleotides: TGCAGCGAAACAGGGACCGGGGAGCTGTTTTTT.

In this sample, this clone turned up once. The rearrangement joins TRBV5-6 to TRBJ1-2, with D unresolved. The CDR3 is made up of 13 amino acids. V was trimmed by 3 bases and J by 2 bases, leaving 8 bases between them. Germline V CDR1 and CDR2: SGHDT, YYEEEE. The CDR3 protein is CASSSSVNYGYTF. CDR3 in DNA: TGTGCCAGCAGCTCCTCCGTAAACTATGGCTACACCTTC.

The rearrangement links TRBV27 to TRBJ2-7, with a weak D call TRBD2 (6 bases). The CDR3 contains 16 residues. Per the germline V gene, CDR1 is MNHEY and CDR2 is SMNVEV (reference sequence). Trimming took off 5 bases at V and 0 bases at J, with 17 bases between the two ends. CDR3 loop: CASSPGLYTSSYEQYF. CDR3 DNA sequence: TGTGCCAGCAGTCCGGGACTCTACACAAGCTCCTACGAGCAGTACTTC.

V is TRBV27 and J is TRBJ2-5; 8 nucleotides agree with TRBD2. The J segment lost 1 base and the V segment lost 6 bases, leaving 7 bases of the junction unmatched. Germline lookup yields CDR1 MNHEY and CDR2 SMNVEV (reference sequence). The CDR3 totals 15 residues. CDR3 amino acids: CASRTIAGIQETQYF. In nucleotides, the CDR3 is TGTGCCAGCAGAACGATAGCGGGGATCCAAGAGACCCAGTACTTC.

The chain joins TRBV5-6 to TRBJ1-1; perhaps TRBD1 as D (5 bases). Trimming pared 3 bases from V and 5 bases from J, leaving 14 bases between. This CDR3 contains 14 residues. Germline CDR1 and CDR2: SGHDT and YYEEEE. The CDR3 sequence is CASSSRAGRTEAFF. The CDR3 nucleotides read TGTGCCAGCAGCTCCAGGGCGGGTAGGACTGAAGCTTTCTTT.

The chain couples TRBV4-2 to TRBJ2-7; 10 positions match TRBD2. With V trimmed by 3 bases and J by 3 bases, 11 bases remained unmatched. In germline, CDR1 is LGHNA, CDR2 YNFKEQ. The CDR3 contains 17 residues. CDR3 DNA: TGTGCCAGCAGCCAGGCCGGGACTAGCGAGAACCACTACGAGCAGTACTTC. Translated, it gives CASSQAGTSENHYEQYF.

The chain combines TRBV10-2 with TRBJ2-2; D is ambiguous. V lost 7 bases to trimming and J lost 4 bases, with 19 bases between them. Per the germline V gene, CDR1 is WSHSY and CDR2 is SAAADI. The CDR3 runs 16 residues. The CDR3 loop reads CASKVDHSWGTGELFF. As DNA, the CDR3 is TGCGCCAGCAAGGTAGACCACAGCTGGGGCACCGGGGAGCTGTTTTTT.

V usage is TRBV19 and J usage is TRBJ2-7; a weak D match, TRBD2 (6 bases). The CDR3 is 16 residues long. The V gene lost 7 bases and the J gene lost 3 bases, with 22 bases spanning the gap. CDR1 is LNHDA, CDR2 SQIVND, per germline (reference sequence). CDR3 residues: CASTYRGGPGDYEQYF. The CDR3 DNA sequence: TGTGCCAGTACGTATAGGGGAGGACCGGGCGACTACGAGCAGTACTTC.

The table lists this clone with a count of one. This sequence joins TRBV11-2 and TRBJ2-3; D remains ambiguous. Trimming removed 4 bases from V and 4 bases from J, with 15 bases in between. This CDR3 has 15 residues. The germline CDR1 and CDR2 sequences are SGHAT and FQNNGV. The CDR3 is CASSSGPGRADTQYF. The CDR3 bases are TGTGCCAGCAGCTCCGGACCCGGACGTGCAGATACGCAGTATTTT.

The chain is built from TRBV28 and TRBJ1-4; D is undetermined. Deletions cut 3 bases from V and 4 bases from J, with 6 bases between. Germline V gives CDR1 MDHEN, CDR2 SYDVKM. The CDR3 covers 13 residues. Here the CDR3 DNA reads TGTGCCAGCAGTTTTCCCGATAATGAAAAACTGTTTTTT. Protein sequence: CASSFPDNEKLFF.

The chain couples TRBV7-8 to TRBJ2-6; 9 positions match TRBD1. With 8 bases clipped from V and 0 bases from J, the junction kept 11 bases outside the gene matches. Looked up from germline, CDR1 is SGHVS and CDR2 is FQNEAQ. The CDR3 consists of 18 residues. CDR3 region: CASDRDRVPYSGANVLTF. The CDR3 DNA is TGTGCCAGCGACCGGGACAGGGTCCCGTACTCTGGGGCCAACGTCCTGACTTTC.

The rearrangement links TRBV2 to TRBJ2-3; 9 positions agree with TRBD2. Per germline, CDR1 SNHLY and CDR2 FYNNEI. V lost 5 bases and J lost 4; bases outside the gene matches: 7. The CDR3 has 15 amino acids. CDR3 bases: TGTGCCAGCAGTTATAGCGGGAGAGTATCAGATACGCAGTATTTT. This codes for CASSYSGRVSDTQYF. The whole variable domain, remainder taken from reference TRBV2 and TRBJ2-3, is EPEVTQTPSHQVTQMGQEVILRCVPISNHLYFYWYRQILGQKVEFLVSFYNNEISEKSEIFDDQFSVERPDGSNFTLKIRSTKLEDSAMYFCASSYSGRVSDTQYFGPGTRLTVL.

This rearrangement joins TRBV9 to TRBJ2-2; D unclear. Trimming took off 0 bases at V and 6 bases at J, with 9 bases between the two ends. The V gene's germline CDR1 is SGDLS and CDR2 YYNGEE. The CDR3 spans 14 residues. The CDR3 protein is CASSVVGEPGELFF. CDR3 nucleotide sequence: TGTGCCAGCAGCGTAGTTGGGGAACCCGGGGAGCTGTTTTTT.

CDR3 region: CASSETRGRYEQYF. The CDR3 nucleotides are TGTGCCAGCAGTGAAACTAGGGGGCGGTACGAGCAGTACTTC. The chain links TRBV6-1 to TRBJ2-7; 7 bases match TRBD1. The CDR3 is made up of 14 amino acids. In germline, CDR1 is MNHNS, CDR2 SASEGT. V lost 2 bases to trimming and J lost 4 bases; unmatched junction nucleotides: 5.

This sequence joins TRBV5-1 and TRBJ2-2, with unresolved D. CDR3 length: 13 residues. Between the trimmed V and J ends, which lost 2 bases and 2 bases, there was a span of 4 bases. CDR1 is SGHRS, CDR2 YFSETQ, per germline. The DNA of the CDR3 is TGCGCCAGCAGCTTCGGAAACACCGGGGAGCTGTTTTTT. This encodes CASSFGNTGELFF.

The chain couples TRBV11-2 to TRBJ2-7; D uncertain. The CDR3 length is 13 residues. Trimming removed 8 bases from V and 2 bases from J, with 13 bases in between. Germline V gene lookup returns CDR1 SGHAT and CDR2 FQNNGV. The CDR3: CASLSDWPYEQYF. For the CDR3, the DNA is TGTGCCAGCTTATCTGACTGGCCCTACGAGCAGTACTTC.

This clone has just one count. Other DNA sequences of this sample code for an identical CDR3. The chain joins TRBV27 to TRBJ2-7, with D possibly TRBD2 on 6 matching bases. The V gene's germline CDR1 is MNHEY and CDR2 SMNVEV (reference sequence). Trimming pared 3 bases from V and 1 base from J, leaving 10 bases between. This CDR3 comprises 14 residues. CDR3 nucleotide sequence: TGTGCCAGCAGTTTCAGCGGGCCATCCTACGAGCAGTACTTC. This translates into CASSFSGPSYEQYF.

This rearrangement joins TRBV4-1 to TRBJ2-7, with TRBD2 matching 8 bases. V shed 2 bases and J 1 base; nucleotides not matched to a gene: 4. The V gene's germline CDR1 is MGHRA and CDR2 YSYEKL. The CDR3 contains 15 residues. CDR3 DNA sequence: TGCGCCAGCAGCCAAAGTACTAGCGGATCCTACGAGCAGTACTTC. Protein product: CASSQSTSGSYEQYF.

Only a few counts were recorded for this clone. The genes are TRBV5-6 and TRBJ1-2; TRBD1 aligns across 7 bases. With 4 bases clipped from V and 1 base from J, the junction kept 4 bases outside the gene matches. The germline gives CDR1 SGHDT, CDR2 YYEEEE. The CDR3 length is 14 residues. CDR3 DNA sequence: TGTGCCAGCAGCCGGGACAGATTTAACTATGGCTACACCTTC. It yields the protein CASSRDRFNYGYTF.

The rearrangement links TRBV5-6 to TRBJ2-5; D remains ambiguous. The CDR3 loop spans 14 amino acids. Trimming took 0 bases from V and 0 from J, leaving 6 bases between them. From germline, CDR1 is SGHDT and CDR2 YYEEEE. CDR3 in amino acids: CASSLVGNQETQYF. In nucleotides, the CDR3 is TGTGCCAGCAGCTTGGTCGGAAACCAAGAGACCCAGTACTTC.

The chain uses TRBV7-9 and TRBJ2-1; D ambiguous. Trimming left V 2 bases short and J 5 bases short, with 10 bases between. The CDR3 has 14 residues. The germline CDR1 and CDR2 sequences are SEHNR and FQNEAQ (reference sequence). The CDR3 DNA follows: TGTGCCAGCAGCTTACTACCTTCCGACAATGAGCAGTTCTTC. The encoded protein is CASSLLPSDNEQFF. The entire variable domain, with the rest obtained from reference TRBV7-9 and TRBJ2-1, is as follows: DTGVSQNPRHKITKRGQNVTFRCDPISEHNRLYWYRQTLGQGPEFLTYFQNEAQLEKSRLLSDRFSAERPKGSFSTLEIQRTEQGDSAMYLCASSLLPSDNEQFFGPGTRLTVL.